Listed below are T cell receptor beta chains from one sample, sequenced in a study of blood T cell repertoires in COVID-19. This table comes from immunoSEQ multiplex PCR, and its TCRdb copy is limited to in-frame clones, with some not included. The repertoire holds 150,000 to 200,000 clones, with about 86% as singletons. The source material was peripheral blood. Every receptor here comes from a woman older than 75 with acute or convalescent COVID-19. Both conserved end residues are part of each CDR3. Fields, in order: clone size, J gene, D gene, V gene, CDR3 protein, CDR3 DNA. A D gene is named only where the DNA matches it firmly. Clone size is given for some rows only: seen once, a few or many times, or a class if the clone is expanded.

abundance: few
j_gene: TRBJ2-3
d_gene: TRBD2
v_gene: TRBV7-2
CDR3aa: CASSFTGTTGTDTQYF
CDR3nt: TGTGCCAGCAGCTTCACCGGGACTACCGGCACAGATACGCAGTATTTT

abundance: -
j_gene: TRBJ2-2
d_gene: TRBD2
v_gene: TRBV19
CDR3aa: CASSMATLAGLNTGELFF
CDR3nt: TGTGCCAGTAGTATGGCCACACTAGCGGGACTAAACACCGGGGAGCTGTTTTTT

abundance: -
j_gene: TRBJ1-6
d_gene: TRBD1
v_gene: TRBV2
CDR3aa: CASSLEQGRNSPLHF
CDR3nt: TGTGCCAGCAGTCTCGAACAGGGGCGTAATTCACCCCTCCACTTT

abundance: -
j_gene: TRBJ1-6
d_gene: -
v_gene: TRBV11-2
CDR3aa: CASSLGKGVDSPLHF
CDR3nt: TGTGCCAGCAGCTTAGGAAAGGGGGTCGATTCACCCCTCCACTTT

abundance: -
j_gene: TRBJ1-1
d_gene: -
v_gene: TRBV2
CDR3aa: CASSERGAGTF
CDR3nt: TGTGCCAGCAGTGAAAGGGGTGCGGGGACCTTT

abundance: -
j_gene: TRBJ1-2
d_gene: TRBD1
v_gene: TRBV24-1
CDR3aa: CATRAGTGEWSGYTF
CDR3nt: TGTGCCACCAGAGCCGGGACAGGGGAATGGTCTGGCTACACCTTC

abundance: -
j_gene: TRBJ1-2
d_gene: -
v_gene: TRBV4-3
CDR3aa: CASSQDLQGFYGYTF
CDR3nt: TGCGCCAGCAGCCAAGATTTACAGGGTTTCTATGGCTACACCTTC

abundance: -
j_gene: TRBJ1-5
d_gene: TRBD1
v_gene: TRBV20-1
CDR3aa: CSASLGAGQGNQPQHF
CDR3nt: TGCAGTGCTAGTCTGGGAGCCGGACAGGGCAATCAGCCCCAGCATTTT

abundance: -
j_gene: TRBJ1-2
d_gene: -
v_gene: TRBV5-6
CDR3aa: CASSWGGGNDYGYTF
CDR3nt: TGTGCCAGCAGCTGGGGCGGGGGGAACGACTATGGCTACACCTTC

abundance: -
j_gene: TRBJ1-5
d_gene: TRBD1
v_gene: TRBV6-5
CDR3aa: CASRGQGVGQPQHF
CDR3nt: TGTGCCAGCAGGGGACAGGGGGTGGGTCAGCCCCAGCATTTT

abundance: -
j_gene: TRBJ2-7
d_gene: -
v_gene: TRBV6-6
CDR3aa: CASSQGWATYEQYF
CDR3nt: TGTGCCAGCAGTCAAGGCTGGGCAACCTACGAGCAGTACTTC

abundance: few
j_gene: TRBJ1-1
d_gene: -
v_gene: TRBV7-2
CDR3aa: CASSFTGLTEAFF
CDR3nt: TGTGCCAGCAGCTTTACAGGGTTGACTGAAGCTTTCTTT

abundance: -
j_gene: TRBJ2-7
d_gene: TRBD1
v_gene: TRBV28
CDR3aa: CASSLGGQGAFEQYF
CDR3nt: TGTGCCAGCAGTTTAGGAGGACAGGGGGCGTTCGAGCAGTACTTC

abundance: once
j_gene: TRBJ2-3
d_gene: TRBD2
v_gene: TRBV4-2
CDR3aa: CASSPAGASGVSDTQYF
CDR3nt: TGTGCCAGCAGCCCGGCCGGGGCTAGCGGGGTATCAGATACGCAGTATTTT

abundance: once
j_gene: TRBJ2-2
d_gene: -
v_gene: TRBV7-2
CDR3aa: CASSLVPLSGTNTGELFF
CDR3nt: TGTGCCAGCAGCTTAGTCCCCCTTAGCGGTACGAACACCGGGGAGCTGTTTTTT

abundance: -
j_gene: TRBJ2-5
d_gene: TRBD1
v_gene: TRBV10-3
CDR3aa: CAISEGQGETQYF
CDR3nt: TGTGCCATCAGTGAGGGACAGGGAGAGACCCAGTACTTC

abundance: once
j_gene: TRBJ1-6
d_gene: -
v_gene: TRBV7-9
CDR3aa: CASSLGTGNNSPLHF
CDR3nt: TGTGCCAGCAGCTTAGGGACGGGGAATAATTCACCCCTCCACTTT

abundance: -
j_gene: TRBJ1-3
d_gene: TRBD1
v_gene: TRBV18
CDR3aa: CASSLGTGQMSGNTIYF
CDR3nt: TGTGCCAGCTCACTAGGGACGGGACAGATGTCTGGAAACACCATATATTTT

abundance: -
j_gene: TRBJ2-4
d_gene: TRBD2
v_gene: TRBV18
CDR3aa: CASSPGTSGITGNIQYF
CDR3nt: TGTGCCAGCTCACCCGGGACTAGCGGGATCACTGGAAACATTCAGTACTTC

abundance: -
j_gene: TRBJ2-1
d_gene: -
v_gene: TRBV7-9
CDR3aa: CASSSGTSGFDEQFF
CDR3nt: TGTGCCAGCAGCTCCGGGACTTCAGGGTTCGATGAGCAGTTCTTC